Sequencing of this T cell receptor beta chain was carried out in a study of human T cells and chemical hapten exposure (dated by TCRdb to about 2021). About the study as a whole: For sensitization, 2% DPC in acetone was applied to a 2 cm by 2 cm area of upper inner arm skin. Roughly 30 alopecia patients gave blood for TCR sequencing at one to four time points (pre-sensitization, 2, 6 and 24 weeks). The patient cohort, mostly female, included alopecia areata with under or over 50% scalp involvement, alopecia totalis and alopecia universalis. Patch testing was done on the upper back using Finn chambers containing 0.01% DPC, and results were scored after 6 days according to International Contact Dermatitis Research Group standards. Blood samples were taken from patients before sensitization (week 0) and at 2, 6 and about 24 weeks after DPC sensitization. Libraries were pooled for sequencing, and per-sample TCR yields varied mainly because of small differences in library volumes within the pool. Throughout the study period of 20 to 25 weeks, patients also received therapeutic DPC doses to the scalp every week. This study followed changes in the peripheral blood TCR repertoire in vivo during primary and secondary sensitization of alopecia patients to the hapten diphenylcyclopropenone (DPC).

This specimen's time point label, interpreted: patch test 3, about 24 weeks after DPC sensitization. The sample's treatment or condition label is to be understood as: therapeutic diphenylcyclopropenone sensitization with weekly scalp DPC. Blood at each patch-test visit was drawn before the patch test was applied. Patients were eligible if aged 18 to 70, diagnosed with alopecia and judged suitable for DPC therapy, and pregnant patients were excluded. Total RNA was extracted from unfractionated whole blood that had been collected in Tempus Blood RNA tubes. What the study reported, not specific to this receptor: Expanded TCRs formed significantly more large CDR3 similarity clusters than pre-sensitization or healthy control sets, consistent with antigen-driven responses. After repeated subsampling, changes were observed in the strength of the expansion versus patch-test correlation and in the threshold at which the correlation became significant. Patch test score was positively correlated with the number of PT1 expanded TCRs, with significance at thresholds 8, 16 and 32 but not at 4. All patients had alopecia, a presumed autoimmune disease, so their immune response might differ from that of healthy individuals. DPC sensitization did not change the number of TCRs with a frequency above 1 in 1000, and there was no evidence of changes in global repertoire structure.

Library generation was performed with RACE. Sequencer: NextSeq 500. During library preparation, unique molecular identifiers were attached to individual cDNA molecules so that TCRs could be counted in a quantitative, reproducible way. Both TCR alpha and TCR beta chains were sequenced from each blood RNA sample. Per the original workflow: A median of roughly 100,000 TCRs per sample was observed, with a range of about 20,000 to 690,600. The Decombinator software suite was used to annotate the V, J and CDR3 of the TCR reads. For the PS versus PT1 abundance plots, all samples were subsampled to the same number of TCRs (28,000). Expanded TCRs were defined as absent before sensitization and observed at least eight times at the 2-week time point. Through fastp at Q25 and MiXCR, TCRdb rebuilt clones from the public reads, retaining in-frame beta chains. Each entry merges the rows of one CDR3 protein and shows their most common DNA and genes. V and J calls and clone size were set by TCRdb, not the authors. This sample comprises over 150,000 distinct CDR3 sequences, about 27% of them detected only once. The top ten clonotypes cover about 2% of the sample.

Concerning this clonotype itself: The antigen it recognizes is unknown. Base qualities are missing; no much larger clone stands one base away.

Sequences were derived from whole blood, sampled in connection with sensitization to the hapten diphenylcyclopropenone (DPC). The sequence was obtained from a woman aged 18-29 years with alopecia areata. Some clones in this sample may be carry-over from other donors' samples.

At the DNA level, the sequence is TGTGCCAGCAGCCAACGACAGGGTCTAACCTACGAGCAGTACTTC. Its translation reads: CASSQRQGLTYEQYF. The V and J genes are TRBV3-1 and TRBJ2-7; 7 bases in the middle match TRBD1. Taken from cysteine to phenylalanine, the CDR3 has 15 residues. The entry retains the CDR3 DNA only, 45 bases that are in frame from base 1. V lost 2 bases and J lost 2 bases, and the count of bases not matched to a germline gene is 6. CDR1 and CDR2, looked up from the germline V gene (reference sequence), are LGHDT and YNNKEL.